The 21 T cell receptor beta chains below were found in one sample sequenced in a study of T cell changes during pregnancy in multiple sclerosis. Only in-frame clones appear in the TCRdb table, and some are missing; sequencing was by immunoSEQ multiplex PCR. Here the sample spans some 90,000 clones, around 90% being singletons. The sequences come from peripheral blood, collected in the first trimester of pregnancy. The receptors stem from a female donor with multiple sclerosis, enrolled in a pregnancy study.

The J gene is TRBJ1-1, the V gene TRBV5-5; 7 nucleotides align to TRBD1. This CDR3 region has 14 residues. Trimming removed 7 bases from V and 3 bases from J; junction bases left unmatched: 9. Germline CDR1 and CDR2: SGHKS and YYEKEE (reference sequence). CDR3 sequence (DNA): TGTGCCAGCGAAACGACAGGGAGCTACACTGAAGCTTTCTTT. As protein: CASETTGSYTEAFF.

This chain uses TRBV27 with TRBJ1-1; D might be TRBD1 (5 bases). The length of the CDR3 is 13 residues. V dropped 3 bases and J dropped 1 base, with 6 bases sitting between them. CDR1 is MNHEY and CDR2 is SMNVEV in the germline V gene (reference sequence). For the CDR3, the DNA is TGTGCCAGCAGTTTCGGGGGGAACACTGAAGCTTTCTTT. Amino acid sequence: CASSFGGNTEAFF.

V usage is TRBV30 and J usage is TRBJ1-2; D ambiguous. Trimming stripped 3 bases from V and 4 bases from J, with 9 bases between. Germline values: CDR1 GTSNPN, CDR2 SVGIG (reference sequence). This CDR3 spans 12 amino acids. CDR3 in amino acids: CAWRATTYGYTF. CDR3 nucleotide sequence: TGTGCCTGGAGAGCCACCACCTATGGCTACACCTTC.

There are a few counts of this clone. The rearrangement joins TRBV9 to TRBJ1-5; 7 bases agree with TRBD1. CDR1 is SGDLS, CDR2 YYNGEE, per germline. The CDR3 spans 16 residues. V shed 4 bases and J 0 bases; nucleotides not matched to a gene: 7. The CDR3 sequence: CASSPGTAYSNQPQHF. The CDR3 region has the DNA TGTGCCAGCAGCCCGGGGACAGCGTATAGCAATCAGCCCCAGCATTTT.

This chain joins TRBV10-3 and TRBJ1-3, with D possibly matching TRBD1 (5 bases). The V end lost 3 bases, the J end lost 0 bases, and 12 bases lay between the germline ends. The germline gives CDR1 ENHRY, CDR2 SYGVKD. The CDR3 spans 16 residues. Here the CDR3 reads CAISEVQGGSGNTIYF. DNA for the CDR3: TGTGCCATCAGTGAAGTTCAGGGAGGCTCTGGAAACACCATATATTTT.

The chain is built from TRBV30 and TRBJ1-3; perhaps TRBD1 as D (6 bases). Germline CDR1 and CDR2: GTSNPN and SVGIG (reference sequence). The V and J ends lost 0 bases and 2 bases respectively, with 11 bases between them. The CDR3 is 15 residues long. The CDR3 DNA follows: TGTGCCTGGAGTGTAAGAGGGGGTGCTGGAAACACCATATATTTT. Translated, it gives CAWSVRGGAGNTIYF.

The chain links TRBV27 to TRBJ1-1; D is uncertain. Looked up from germline, CDR1 is MNHEY and CDR2 is SMNVEV (reference sequence). The V end was cut by 0 bases, the J end by 5 bases, with 10 bases between. This CDR3 has 14 residues. The CDR3 DNA follows: TGTGCCAGCAGTTTATCGATCGGGTGGACTGAAGCTTTCTTT. Its protein is CASSLSIGWTEAFF.

The chain combines TRBV19 with TRBJ1-2; TRBD1 agrees at 9 bases. The V gene's germline CDR1 is LNHDA and CDR2 SQIVND (reference sequence). Trimming at V came to 8 bases and at J to 5 bases, leaving 12 bases not matched to a gene. This CDR3 region has 15 residues. In DNA, the CDR3 is TGTGCCAGTTGTCCCACAGGGGGCGTCGGGTATGGCTACACCTTC. Translating gives CASCPTGGVGYGYTF.

The genes are TRBV30 and TRBJ2-1; D unclear. This CDR3 has 11 residues. Trimming took off 0 bases at V and 6 bases at J, with 3 bases between the two ends. Germline CDR1 GTSNPN, CDR2 SVGIG (reference sequence). In DNA, the CDR3 is TGTGCCTGGAGTGTCCGCAATGAGCAGTTCTTC. Protein: CAWSVRNEQFF.

The chain combines TRBV18 with TRBJ2-7; 8 nucleotides align to TRBD2. J was trimmed by 6 bases and V by 3 bases; bases with no gene match: 7. The CDR3 covers 14 residues. CDR1 and CDR2 from the germline V gene are KGHSH and LQKENI. The CDR3 DNA reads TGTGCCAGCTCACCGACTAGCGCTTCGTCCGAGCAGTACTTC. Translation gives CASSPTSASSEQYF.

This chain connects TRBV5-4 to TRBJ2-6; TRBD1 aligns across 11 bases. The CDR3 runs to 18 residues. V dropped 3 bases and J dropped 1; count of bases not matched to a gene: 6. Germline V gene sequence: CDR1 SGHNT, CDR2 YYREEE (reference sequence). CDR3 bases: TGTGCCAGCAGCTCGGTCGGACAGGGGGCATCTGGGGCCAACGTCCTGACTTTC. The encoded protein is CASSSVGQGASGANVLTF.

The chain recombines TRBV30 with TRBJ2-5; 12 bases align to TRBD2. The CDR3 has 16 amino acids. Per the germline V gene, CDR1 is GTSNPN and CDR2 is SVGIG (reference sequence). V shed 8 bases and J 7 bases; nucleotides not matched to a gene: 17. The CDR3 DNA is TGTGCCCCACATGGCGAACTAGCGGGGGGTTGTGGGACCCAGTACTTC. Protein product: CAPHGELAGGCGTQYF. Combining the CDR3 with reference TRBV30 and TRBJ2-5 gives the whole variable domain SQTIHQWPATLVQPVGSPLSLECTVEGTSNPNLYWYRQAAGRGLQLLFYSVGIGQISSEVPQNLSASRPQDRQFILSSKKLLLSDSGFYLCAPHGELAGGCGTQYFGPGTRLLVL.

The chain recombines TRBV27 with TRBJ2-2, with 13 bases that match TRBD2. Germline V gives CDR1 MNHEY, CDR2 SMNVEV (reference sequence). The CDR3 is 17 residues long. J was trimmed by 6 bases and V by 5 bases; bases with no gene match: 9. CDR3 in amino acids: CASSPLLAGGLPGELFF. The DNA for the CDR3 is TGTGCCAGCAGTCCCCTACTAGCGGGAGGGTTGCCCGGGGAGCTGTTTTTT.

This sequence joins TRBV28 and TRBJ1-5; D remains unclear. Looked up from germline, CDR1 is MDHEN and CDR2 is SYDVKM. The CDR3 totals 15 residues. Trimming took 2 bases from V and 3 from J, leaving 11 bases between them. The CDR3 here is CASSLTWPPNQPQHF. CDR3 coding DNA: TGTGCCAGCAGTTTAACGTGGCCCCCCAATCAGCCCCAGCATTTT.

The V and J genes are TRBV7-9 and TRBJ2-7; 12 bases are a match to TRBD2. This CDR3 is built from 15 residues. Germline CDR1 is SEHNR and CDR2 is FQNEAQ (reference sequence). J lost 2 bases, V lost 6 bases, and 5 bases had no gene match. The chain's CDR3 is CASSGRLAGAYEQYF. The CDR3 region has the DNA TGTGCCAGCAGTGGCCGACTAGCGGGGGCCTACGAGCAGTACTTC.

The rearrangement joins TRBV7-6 to TRBJ2-1; 11 bases align to TRBD2. Germline V gives CDR1 SGHVS, CDR2 FNYEAQ. The V and J ends lost 5 bases and 3 bases, in that order; junction bases with no gene match: 6. This CDR3 has 16 residues. CDR3 amino acids: CASSAGLAELYNEQFF. CDR3 bases: TGTGCCAGCAGCGCGGGACTAGCGGAACTCTACAATGAGCAGTTCTTC.

The sample holds one count of this clone. The gene calls are TRBV9 and TRBJ2-3, with 9 bases identical to TRBD2. There are 16 residues in the CDR3. V was pared by 2 bases and J by 4 bases, with 8 bases of the junction left unmatched. In germline, CDR1 is SGDLS, CDR2 YYNGEE. DNA of the CDR3: TGTGCCAGCAGCGTGTCCAGCGGGAGGATCTCAGATACGCAGTATTTT. This sequence encodes CASSVSSGRISDTQYF.

The chain is built from TRBV7-8 and TRBJ2-6, with 10 positions matching TRBD2. Per the germline V gene, CDR1 is SGHVS and CDR2 is FQNEAQ. The CDR3 totals 18 residues. V lost 1 base and J lost 0; bases outside the gene matches: 3. Here the CDR3 DNA reads TGTGCCAGCAGCTTAGGGCTAGCGGGAGCCTCTGGGGCCAACGTCCTGACTTTC. It codes for CASSLGLAGASGANVLTF.

J is TRBJ2-2 and V is TRBV5-1, with 7 bases that match TRBD2. Germline V gene sequence: CDR1 SGHRS, CDR2 YFSETQ. CDR3 size: 16 residues. Losses at the gene ends were 5 bases for V and 0 bases for J; bases not matched to a gene: 7. The CDR3 DNA sequence: TGCGCCAGCAGACCGGGGGGACGCACGAACACCGGGGAGCTGTTTTTT. It encodes CASRPGGRTNTGELFF.

The rearrangement links TRBV5-8 to TRBJ1-1, with TRBD1 matching 9 bases. The CDR3 consists of 15 residues. Germline V gene lookup returns CDR1 SGHTS and CDR2 YDEGEE. Unmatched junction bases numbered 5, after V lost 1 base and J lost 4 bases. DNA for the CDR3: TGTGCCAGCAGCTTGTCCGGACAGGGGCCCACTGAAGCTTTCTTT. Translation: CASSLSGQGPTEAFF.

This clone was observed once. The chain couples TRBV4-2 to TRBJ2-5, with 7 bases aligning to TRBD2. Per the germline V gene, CDR1 is LGHNA and CDR2 is YNFKEQ. This CDR3 comprises 16 residues. The trim removed 4 bases at V and 3 bases at J, leaving 11 bases unmatched. CDR3 in amino acids: CASSPLSGTKKETQYF. CDR3 DNA sequence: TGTGCCAGCAGCCCTCTATCCGGGACTAAAAAAGAGACCCAGTACTTC.